Shown below are 19 T cell receptor beta chains from a single sample sequenced in a study of low-dose radiotherapy and immunotherapy resistance in tumors. TRAV- and TRBV-specific primers were used for first-strand cDNA, which covered alpha and beta chains. With a V-primer adapter and a constant-region primer, TCRs were amplified for 20 to 25 PCR cycles. MiXCR, run by TCRdb on the reads, gives a single entry per CDR3 protein. The table includes 45,000 to 75,000 distinct CDR3 sequences, less than 25% detected once. Time point meaning: before trial treatment. This specimen consisted of PBMCs, obtained before treatment. Receptors were obtained from a male donor with prostate cancer.

This chain joins TRBV12-3 or TRBV12-4 and TRBJ2-7; 11 bases fit TRBD2. The V and J ends lost 6 bases and 5 bases, in that order; junction bases with no gene match: 6. This CDR3 has 14 amino acids. The CDR3 protein is CASRVSGRADEQYF. Here the CDR3 DNA reads TGTGCCAGCAGGGTTAGCGGGAGGGCCGACGAGCAGTACTTC.

This rearrangement joins TRBV7-2 to TRBJ2-1, with 12 bases identical to TRBD2. With 2 bases clipped from V and 7 bases from J, the junction kept 15 bases outside the gene matches. CDR1 SGHTA and CDR2 FQGNSA come from the germline V gene. This CDR3 is 19 amino acids long. The CDR3: CASSLTTPLLAGGSNEQFF. The CDR3 coding sequence is TGTGCCAGCAGCTTAACTACGCCTCTACTAGCGGGGGGTTCAAATGAGCAGTTCTTC.

Comments on this clonotype: This may be a read error: a much more frequent sequence differs by one nucleotide. The chain uses TRBV4-3 and TRBJ2-1, with D hard to call. Germline assignment: CDR1 LGHNA and CDR2 YSLEER. The V and J ends lost 3 bases and 9 bases respectively, with 12 bases between them. The CDR3 consists of 13 residues. In DNA form, the CDR3 reads TGCGCCAGCAGCCATGATCGAAAGGGTGAGCAGTTCTTC. Protein sequence: CASSHDRKGEQFF.

This clonotype was observed a single time. This chain's CDR3 is CASSLGQEGYNEQFF. The CDR3 DNA follows: TGTGCCAGCAGTTTAGGGCAGGAAGGGTACAATGAGCAGTTCTTC. The chain uses TRBV27 and TRBJ2-1; D is ambiguous. V gave up 2 bases and J gave up 4 bases, with 12 bases separating them. CDR1 is MNHEY and CDR2 is SMNVEV in the germline V gene (reference sequence). This CDR3 has 15 amino acids.

The J gene is TRBJ2-1, the V gene TRBV5-8; D is undetermined. Trimming took 6 bases from V and 7 from J, leaving 23 bases between them. CDR1 SGHTS and CDR2 YDEGEE come from the germline V gene. The CDR3 consists of 16 residues. In nucleotides, the CDR3 is TGTGCCAGCATCTGGACCAGACAACCCCCGAGGAATGAGCAGTTCTTC. Its translation is CASIWTRQPPRNEQFF. Looking up the rest from reference TRBV5-8 and TRBJ2-1 gives the full variable domain: EAGVTQSPTHLIKTRGQQATLRCSPISGHTSVYWYQQALGLGLQFLLWYDEGEERNRGNFPPRFSGRQFPNYSSELNVNALELEDSALYLCASIWTRQPPRNEQFFGPGTRLTVL.

At least ten counts were recorded for this clonotype. This chain uses TRBV7-2 with TRBJ2-7; 7 bases are a match to TRBD1. Losses at the gene ends were 4 bases for V and 4 bases for J; bases not matched to a gene: 4. The V gene's germline CDR1 is SGHTA and CDR2 FQGNSA. This CDR3 is built from 13 residues. The CDR3 region has the DNA TGTGCCAGCAGCTATCGACAGGGATACGAGCAGTACTTC. Translation: CASSYRQGYEQYF.

The chain joins TRBV19 to TRBJ1-5; 7 nucleotides match TRBD1. The CDR3 is 16 residues long. V was pared by 4 bases and J by 6 bases, with 12 bases of the junction left unmatched. The germline CDR1 and CDR2 sequences are LNHDA and SQIVND (reference sequence). The CDR3 loop is CASSTSHRGPPQPQHF. Here the CDR3 DNA reads TGTGCCAGTAGTACCTCCCACAGGGGCCCCCCTCAGCCCCAGCATTTT.

This clonotype was counted ten times or more. The chain has TRBV28 and TRBJ2-3; weak D call: TRBD2 (5 bases). Trimming took 2 bases from V and 6 from J, leaving 12 bases between them. The CDR3 is 14 residues long. The germline V gene encodes CDR1 MDHEN and CDR2 SYDVKM. The CDR3 loop is CASSLRSRGDTQYF. The CDR3 bases are TGTGCCAGCAGTTTAAGATCCCGAGGGGATACGCAGTATTTT.

This clonotype is labeled as medium-sized. CDR3 protein: CASSPGDTEQFF. In nucleotides, the CDR3 is TGTGCCAGCTCACCCGGAGACACGGAGCAGTTCTTC. The chain recombines TRBV18 with TRBJ2-1; no clear D gene. This CDR3 has 12 amino acids. The V gene lost 3 bases and the J gene lost 10 bases, with 10 bases spanning the gap. Germline CDR1 KGHSH, CDR2 LQKENI.

This clonotype was found many times. The chain has TRBV21-1 and TRBJ2-6; TRBD1, as called in the table, went unchecked against the DNA. TRBV21-1 has pseudogene status. CDR3 length: 15 amino acids. The CDR3: CASSKGDPGANVLTF. The CDR3 nucleotides read TGTGCCAGCAGCAAGGGGGACCCTGGGGCCAACGTCCTGACTTTC.

The rearrangement joins TRBV9 to TRBJ2-3; the D gene is possibly TRBD2 (5 bases). The V end was cut by 0 bases, the J end by 6 bases, with 17 bases between. CDR3 length equals 16 residues. Germline CDR1 reads SGDLS; CDR2 reads YYNGEE. As DNA, the CDR3 is TGTGCCAGCAGCGTAGTAAGAGCGGAAGTTAGGGATACGCAGTATTTT. Its translation: CASSVVRAEVRDTQYF.

This clonotype was picked up many times. The J gene is TRBJ2-3, the V gene TRBV7-9; 9 bases are a match to TRBD2. CDR3 size: 17 residues. The germline gives CDR1 SEHNR, CDR2 FQNEAQ (reference sequence). The V and J ends lost 5 bases and 5 bases, in that order; junction bases with no gene match: 14. This CDR3 reads CASSARGWGLAEDTQYF. In DNA form, the CDR3 reads TGTGCCAGCAGCGCGCGCGGGTGGGGACTAGCCGAAGATACGCAGTATTTT.

V usage is TRBV3-1 and J usage is TRBJ1-1, with 7 positions matching TRBD1. Germline CDR1 reads LGHDT; CDR2 reads YNNKEL (reference sequence). With 2 bases clipped from V and 3 bases from J, the junction kept 3 bases outside the gene matches. CDR3 length: 14 amino acids. The DNA for the CDR3 is TGTGCCAGCAGCCAACGGCAGGGGGACACTGAAGCTTTCTTT. Its protein is CASSQRQGDTEAFF.

This clonotype is a singleton in its sample. A much larger clone lies one base from this, so it may be a read error. The chain employs TRBV3-1 and TRBJ2-3; possibly TRBD2 for D (7 bases). The V gene's germline CDR1 is LGHDT and CDR2 YNNKEL (reference sequence). V dropped 11 bases and J dropped 4 bases, with 16 bases sitting between them. This CDR3 has 13 residues. CDR3 sequence (DNA): TGTGCCCGCCGGGAGGAGGGGGCAGATACGCAGTATTTT. It is translated as CARREEGADTQYF.

Ten or more counts support this clonotype. V usage is TRBV6-2 or TRBV6-3 and J usage is TRBJ1-2; the D gene is possibly TRBD1 (6 bases). Between the trimmed V and J ends, which lost 5 bases and 4 bases, there was a span of 17 bases. CDR1 is MNHEY, CDR2 SVGEGT, per germline. The CDR3 runs to 15 residues. The CDR3 region is CASSPLGGPVYGYTF. The CDR3 DNA sequence: TGTGCCAGCAGTCCCTTGGGGGGCCCAGTCTATGGCTACACCTTC.

This clonotype was seen ten or more times. The gene calls are TRBV14 and TRBJ2-1; D is unclear. Trimming cost V 4 bases and J 6 bases, with 10 bases left between them. Germline V gives CDR1 SGHDN, CDR2 FVKESK. The CDR3 extends over 13 amino acids. The CDR3 DNA is TGTGCCAGCAGCCCCTCGCGCGTCAATGAGCAGTTCTTC. As protein: CASSPSRVNEQFF. Full variable domain (remainder filled in from reference TRBV14 and TRBJ2-1): EAGVTQFPSHSVIEKGQTVTLRCDPISGHDNLYWYRRVMGKEIKFLLHFVKESKQDESGMPNNRFLAERTGGTYSTLKVQPAELEDSGVYFCASSPSRVNEQFFGPGTRLTVL.

This clonotype came up many times. The V and J genes are TRBV20-1 and TRBJ2-7, with D unclear. Germline CDR1 reads DFQATT; CDR2 reads SNEGSKA (reference sequence). This CDR3 region has 14 residues. V dropped 3 bases and J dropped 3 bases, with 15 bases sitting between them. CDR3 nucleotide sequence: TGCAGTGCTAGCCCCTTCGGAAGGGACTACGAGCAGTACTTC. Its translation: CSASPFGRDYEQYF.

This clonotype showed up many times. V is TRBV5-5 and J is TRBJ2-3, with 8 positions matching TRBD1. The CDR3 length is 16 residues. Per germline, CDR1 SGHKS and CDR2 YYEKEE (reference sequence). V lost 2 bases, J lost 1 base, and 6 bases stayed unmatched. The CDR3 nucleotides read TGTGCCAGCAGCTTTGAGCTGACAGGGGGCACAGATACGCAGTATTTT. Translation: CASSFELTGGTDTQYF.

This clonotype turned up a few times. The chain links TRBV6-2 or TRBV6-3 to TRBJ2-1, with 12 bases lining up with TRBD2. The V segment lost 6 bases and the J segment 3 bases; nucleotides outside the gene matches: 3. CDR1 and CDR2 from the germline V gene are MNHEY and SVGEGT. The CDR3 consists of 15 residues. In DNA, the CDR3 is TGTGCCAGCAGCCTAGCGGGGGGGCGCTACAATGAGCAGTTCTTC. It encodes CASSLAGGRYNEQFF.